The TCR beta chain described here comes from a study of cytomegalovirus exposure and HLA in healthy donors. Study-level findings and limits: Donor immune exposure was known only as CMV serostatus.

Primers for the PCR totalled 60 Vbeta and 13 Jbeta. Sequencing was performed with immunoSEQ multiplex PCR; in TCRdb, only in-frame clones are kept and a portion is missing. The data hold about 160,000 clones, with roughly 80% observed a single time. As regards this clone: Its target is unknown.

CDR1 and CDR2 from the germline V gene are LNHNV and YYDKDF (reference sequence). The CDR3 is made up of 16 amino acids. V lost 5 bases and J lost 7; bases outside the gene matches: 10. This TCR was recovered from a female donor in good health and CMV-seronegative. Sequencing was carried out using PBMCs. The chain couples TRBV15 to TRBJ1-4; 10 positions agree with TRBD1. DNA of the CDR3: TGTGCCACCAGCGGGCAGACAGGGGGCGTCGGTGAAAAACTGTTTTTT. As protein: CATSGQTGGVGEKLFF.